This TCR beta chain stems from a study of cytomegalovirus exposure and HLA in healthy donors. CDR1 and CDR2 (germline): SGHNT, YENEEA. This CDR3 is built from 13 residues. V lost 2 bases, J lost 7 bases, and 9 bases lay in between. This clone occurred once. Its antigen is currently unknown. Study results and limitations: Several top significant clusters appeared, in a later analysis, to be linked to common viral pathogens.

The PCR made use of 60 Vbeta and 13 Jbeta primers. Profiling relied on immunoSEQ multiplex PCR, and the TCRdb table lists in-frame clones only, not all of them. Of roughly 100,000 clones in the sample, roughly 70% are singletons; the top ten hold about 9.4%. This TCR was recovered from a man aged 45-60 years in good health and CMV-seronegative. The chain is built from TRBV11-3 and TRBJ2-1; no reliable D call. Specimen: PBMCs. The CDR3 DNA is TGTGCCAGCAGCTTATTCGACGGGAATGAGCAGTTCTTC. This codes for CASSLFDGNEQFF.